This T cell receptor beta chain was sequenced during a study of T cell responses to AZD1222 COVID-19 vaccine. Study in general: Second-dose intervals near 4 or 12 weeks were combined.

Turning to this clone: Its specificity is unknown.

General study points: Repertoires were sampled only after the peak T cell response. Among AZD1222 vaccinees, only five to seven were seropositive at baseline. Regions 160-218 and 743-854 held dominance among vaccine-associated CD4 TCRs, which spanned spike.

Clones were sequenced by immunoSEQ multiplex PCR, and TCRdb holds only the in-frame ones, with some missing. The sample has 120,000 to 150,000 clones, 75% to 95% seen once. Germline values: CDR1 SGHDT, CDR2 YYEEEE. Trimming cost V 0 bases and J 2 bases; bases outside gene matches: 2. The CDR3 is 14 residues long. Sequencing was performed on peripheral blood, taken on day 0 of AZD1222 vaccination. The rearrangement joins TRBV5-6 to TRBJ2-7, with TRBD1 matching over 7 bases. The sequence was collected from an adult in good health. DNA for the CDR3: TGTGCCAGCAGCTTGGTTGGGACAGCCTACGAGCAGTACTTC. Its translation is CASSLVGTAYEQYF.